The entry below gives a single TCR beta chain sequence along with its context. This sample is drawn from a study of chemoradiotherapy in HPV16-positive cancers. This CDR3 comprises 16 residues. Germline-derived CDR1 and CDR2 are SEHNR and FQNEAQ (reference sequence). The method was immunoSEQ multiplex PCR; TCRdb's version includes in-frame clones alone and lacks a portion of them. Among thousands of clones, 79% were seen once, and the ten largest hold 7% to 10%. This chain connects TRBV7-9 to TRBJ2-5; possibly TRBD1 for D (6 bases). The end of the DNA aligns better with TRBJ2-7, so the J call may be wrong. The receptor comes from a human donor with HPV-associated anogenital cancer. Source: tumor tissue, taken from a patient who underwent chemoradiotherapy. The CDR3 region is CASSRDGGAVPYEQYF. The CDR3 DNA reads TGTGCCAGCAGCCGGGATGGGGGCGCCGTTCCCTACGAGCAGTACTTC.